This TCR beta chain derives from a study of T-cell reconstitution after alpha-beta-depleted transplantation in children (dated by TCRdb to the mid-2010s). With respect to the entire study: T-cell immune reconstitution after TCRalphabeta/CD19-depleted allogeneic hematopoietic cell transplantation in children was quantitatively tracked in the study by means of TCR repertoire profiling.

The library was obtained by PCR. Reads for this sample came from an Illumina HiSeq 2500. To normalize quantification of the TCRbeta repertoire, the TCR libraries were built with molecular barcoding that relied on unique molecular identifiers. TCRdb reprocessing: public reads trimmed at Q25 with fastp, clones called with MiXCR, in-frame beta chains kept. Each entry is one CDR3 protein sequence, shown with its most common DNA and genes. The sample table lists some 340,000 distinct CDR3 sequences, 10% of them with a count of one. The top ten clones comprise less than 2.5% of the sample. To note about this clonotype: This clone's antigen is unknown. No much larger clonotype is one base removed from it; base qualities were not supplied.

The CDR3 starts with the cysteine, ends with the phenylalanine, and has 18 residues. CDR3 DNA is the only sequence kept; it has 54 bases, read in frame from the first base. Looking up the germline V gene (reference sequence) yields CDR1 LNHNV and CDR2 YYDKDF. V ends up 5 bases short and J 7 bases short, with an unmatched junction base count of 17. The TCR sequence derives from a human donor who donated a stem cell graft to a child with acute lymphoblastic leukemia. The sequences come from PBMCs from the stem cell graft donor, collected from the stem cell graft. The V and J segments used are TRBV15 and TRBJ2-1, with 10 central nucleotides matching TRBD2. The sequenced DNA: TGTGCCACCAGCCCAGATTCGCAAAGGAGCGGGAGGGGTAATGAGCAGTTCTTC. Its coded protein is CATSPDSQRSGRGNEQFF.